Only a few counts were recorded for the clone carrying this T cell receptor beta chain. Its cognate antigen is unknown. TCRdb redid the calling of the reads with MiXCR, one entry per CDR3 protein. This repertoire shows some 480,000 distinct CDR3 sequences, 25% to 35% found once; its top ten account for 17%. The data belong to a study of T cell repertoires in cytomegalovirus infection. The length of the CDR3 is 15 residues. The ends lost 3 bases at V and 1 base at J; junction bases unmatched: 5. Per germline, CDR1 SGHTA and CDR2 FQGNSA. Study results and caveats: Adding up the frequency of public TCR beta families identified people who carried CMV plus the relevant HLA.

This sequence joins TRBV7-2 and TRBJ2-5; 7 nucleotides agree with TRBD1. The sequence came from a human donor in good health (CMV status not recorded). Some clones in this sample may be carry-over from other donors' samples. The sample in question was cultured PBMCs, obtained from culture after CMV antigen stimulation. In DNA, the CDR3 is TGTGCCAGCAGCTTGGCCGGGACAGTCCAAGAGACCCAGTACTTC. Translation gives CASSLAGTVQETQYF. The full variable domain, completed using reference TRBV7-2 and TRBJ2-5, is GAGVSQSPSNKVTEKGKDVELRCDPISGHTALYWYRQSLGQGLEFLIYFQGNSAPDKSGLPSDRFSAERTGGSVSTLTIQRTQQEDSAVYLCASSLAGTVQETQYFGPGTRLLVL.